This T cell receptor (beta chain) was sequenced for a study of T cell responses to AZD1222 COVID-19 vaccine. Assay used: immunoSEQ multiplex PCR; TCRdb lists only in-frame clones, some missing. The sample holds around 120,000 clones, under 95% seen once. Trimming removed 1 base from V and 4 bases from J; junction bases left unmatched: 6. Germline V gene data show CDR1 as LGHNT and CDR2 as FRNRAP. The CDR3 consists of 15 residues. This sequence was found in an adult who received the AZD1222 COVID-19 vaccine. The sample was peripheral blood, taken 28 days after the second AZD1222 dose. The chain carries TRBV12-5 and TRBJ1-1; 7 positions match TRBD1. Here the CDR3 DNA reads TGTGCTAGTGGTTTGGCCAGACAGGGCGGCACTGAAGCTTTCTTT. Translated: CASGLARQGGTEAFF. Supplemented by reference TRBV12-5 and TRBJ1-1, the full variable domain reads DARVTQTPRHKVTEMGQEVTMRCQPILGHNTVFWYRQTMMQGLELLAYFRNRAPLDDSGMPKDRFSAEMPDATLATLKIQPSEPRDSAVYFCASGLARQGGTEAFFGQGTRLTVV.